The present TCR beta chain was sequenced within a study of T-cell memory formation after mild COVID-19. Regarding the study as a whole: The study detected some responding clones in pre-infection memory, suggesting cross-reactive memory joined.

TCRdb redid the calling of the 5' RACE reads with MiXCR, one entry per CDR3 protein. The sample consists of approximately 82,000 distinct CDR3 sequences, roughly 13% of them appearing once. This clonotype was picked up many times. The antigen remains undetermined. The CDR3 totals 13 residues. With 2 bases removed from V and 2 bases from J, the gap between germline ends came to 7 bases. Per the germline V gene, CDR1 is SGHRS and CDR2 is YFSETQ. This rearrangement joins TRBV5-1 to TRBJ1-1; TRBD1 is a possible D gene (6 bases). The clonotype originates from a man younger than 35 who had mild COVID-19 (a few samples of this study predate the infection). Cell type and time point are not known. Sequenced material: PBMCs or a T cell subset sorted from them (not recorded which). The CDR3 reads CASSFRGNTEAFF. The DNA for the CDR3 is TGCGCCAGCAGCTTCAGGGGAAACACTGAAGCTTTCTTT.